Listed below are T cell receptor beta chains from one sample, sequenced in a study of CD8+ T cells in alopecia areata. Generated by immunoSEQ multiplex PCR, the TCRdb table keeps only in-frame clones and is missing some. The data hold around 190,000 clones, with more than 50% observed a single time. The sequencing used CD4+ T cells sorted from blood, collected at week 24, from a patient treated with tofacitinib. The receptors come from a human donor with alopecia areata. CDR3s include the opening cysteine and the closing phenylalanine or tryptophan. The D gene is left open where the match is weak. Clone size is given for some rows only: seen once, a few or many times, or a class if the clone is expanded.

TRBV6-5	TRBD2	few	TRBJ2-7	TGTGCCAGCATTGCGGGGGGGAATTCCCACGAGCAGTACTTC	CASIAGGNSHEQYF
TRBV30	.	.	TRBJ1-2	TGTGCCTGGAGTGTTGAGGCTAACTATGGCTACACCTTC	CAWSVEANYGYTF
TRBV29-1	.	.	TRBJ1-2	TGCAGCGTTCAGACAGTCCGGGACCCCTTCTATGGCTACACCTTC	CSVQTVRDPFYGYTF
TRBV2	.	many	TRBJ2-1	TGTGCCAGCAGTGAGGTGGATGAGCAGTTCTTC	CASSEVDEQFF
TRBV15	TRBD1	.	TRBJ2-1	TGTGCCACCGGCCGCCGGGACAGGGATTACAATGAGCAGTTCTTC	CATGRRDRDYNEQFF
TRBV29-1	.	once	TRBJ2-7	TGCAGCGTTGGGCCATCCTACGAGCAGTACTTC	CSVGPSYEQYF
TRBV29-1	.	.	TRBJ1-1	TGCACTGCCAGGGATCTTACGATGAACACTGAAGCTTTCTTT	CTARDLTMNTEAFF
TRBV30	.	.	TRBJ1-2	TGTGCCTGGTCCGCCAACGCTAACTATGGCTACACCTTC	CAWSANANYGYTF
TRBV7-2	.	.	TRBJ1-1	TGTGCCAGCAGCTTAGGCGGTCCCATGAACACTGAAGCTTTCTTT	CASSLGGPMNTEAFF
TRBV30	.	.	TRBJ1-1	TGTGCCAGCCGACAGGTTGCCACTGAAGCTTTCTTT	CASRQVATEAFF
TRBV7-9	.	.	TRBJ2-1	TGTGCCAGCAGCTCCCAGGGTGAGCAGTTCTTC	CASSSQGEQFF
TRBV7-2	.	.	TRBJ1-5	TGTGCCAGCAGCTTACGGGTTGCAGGGAGCAATCAGCCCCAGCATTTT	CASSLRVAGSNQPQHF
TRBV5-4	.	.	TRBJ2-1	TGTGCCAGCGGCGGGCCATTAGCCTCCTTCGGAACAAACAATGAGCAGTTCTTC	CASGGPLASFGTNNEQFF
TRBV2	.	.	TRBJ2-3	TGTGCCAGTTCAAGGGATACGCAGTATTTT	CASSRDTQYF
TRBV13	.	few	TRBJ1-4	TGTGCCAGCAGCCCAGAGGGGGGGAGGAAACTGTTTTTT	CASSPEGGRKLFF
TRBV30	.	once	TRBJ1-1	TGTGCCTGGAGTGTAAGGGCTTCTGAAGCTTTCTTT	CAWSVRASEAFF
TRBV5-1	.	.	TRBJ2-1	TGCGCCAGCAGCTTGCGGGGTGAGCAGTTCTTC	CASSLRGEQFF
TRBV5-6	.	.	TRBJ1-2	TGTGCCAGCAGCTTGGGCAGTAACTATGGCTACACCTTC	CASSLGSNYGYTF
TRBV30	TRBD2	few	TRBJ2-3	TGTGCCTGTACACTAGCGGGGCACACAGATACGCAGTATTTT	CACTLAGHTDTQYF
TRBV30	.	few	TRBJ2-1	TGTGCCTGGAGGATACTGACCTCGGGCCACTTCAACAATGAGCAGTTCTTC	CAWRILTSGHFNNEQFF
TRBV5-1	.	few	TRBJ1-2	TGCGCCAGCAGCTTGGATTTGTCCGGTGGCTACACCTTC	CASSLDLSGGYTF
TRBV29-1	.	.	TRBJ2-7	TGCAGCACCCGGGACGACTCCTACGAGCAGTACTTC	CSTRDDSYEQYF
TRBV4-1	.	.	TRBJ1-2	TGCGCCAGCAGCCAAGATAGGGGAAGGGTCGATGGCTACACCTTC	CASSQDRGRVDGYTF
TRBV6-9	TRBD1	.	TRBJ1-2	TGTGCCAGCAGTTGGGCCCAGGGGGCCTATGGCTACACCTTC	CASSWAQGAYGYTF
TRBV7-9	TRBD1	.	TRBJ1-2	TGTGCCAGCAGCCCCTCGACAGGGGATGGCTACACCTTC	CASSPSTGDGYTF
TRBV29-1	.	few	TRBJ2-7	TGCAGCGGGGGGGAACAGGGAGGAGAGCAGTACTTC	CSGGEQGGEQYF